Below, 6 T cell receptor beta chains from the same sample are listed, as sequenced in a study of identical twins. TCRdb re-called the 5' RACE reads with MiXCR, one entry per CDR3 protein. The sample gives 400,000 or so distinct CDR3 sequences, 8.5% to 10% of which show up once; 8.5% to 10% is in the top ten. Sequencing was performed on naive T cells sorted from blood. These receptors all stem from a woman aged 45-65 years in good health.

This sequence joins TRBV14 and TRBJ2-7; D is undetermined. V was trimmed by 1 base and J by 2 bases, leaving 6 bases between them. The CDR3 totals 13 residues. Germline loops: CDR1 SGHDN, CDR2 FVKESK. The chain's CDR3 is CASSQGYTYEQYF. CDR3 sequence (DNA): TGTGCCAGCAGCCAAGGGTATACCTACGAGCAGTACTTC.

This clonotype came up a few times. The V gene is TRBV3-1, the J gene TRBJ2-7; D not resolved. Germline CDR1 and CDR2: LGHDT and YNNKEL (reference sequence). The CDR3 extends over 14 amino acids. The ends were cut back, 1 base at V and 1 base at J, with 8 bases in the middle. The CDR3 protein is CASSQAQRSYEQYV. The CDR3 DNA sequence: TGTGCCAGCAGCCAAGCCCAGAGGTCCTACGAGCAGTACGTC.

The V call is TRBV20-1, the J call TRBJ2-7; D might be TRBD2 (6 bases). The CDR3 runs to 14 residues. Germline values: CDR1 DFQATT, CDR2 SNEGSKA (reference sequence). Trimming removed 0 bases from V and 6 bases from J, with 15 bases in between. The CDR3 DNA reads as TGCAGTGCTAGAGATAGAATCGGGGGTGCCGAGCAGTACTTC. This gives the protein CSARDRIGGAEQYF.

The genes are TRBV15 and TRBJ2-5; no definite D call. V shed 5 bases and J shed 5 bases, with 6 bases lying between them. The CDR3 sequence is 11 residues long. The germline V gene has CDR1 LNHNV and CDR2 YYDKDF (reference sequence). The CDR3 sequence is CATSARETQYF. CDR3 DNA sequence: TGTGCCACCAGCGCTCGGGAGACCCAGTACTTC.

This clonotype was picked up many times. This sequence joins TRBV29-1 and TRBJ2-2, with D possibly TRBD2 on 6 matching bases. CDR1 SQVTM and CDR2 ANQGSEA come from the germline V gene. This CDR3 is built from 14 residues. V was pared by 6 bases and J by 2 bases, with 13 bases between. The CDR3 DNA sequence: TGCAGCGTCTCCGGGACTCTTAACACCGGGGAGCTGTTTTTT. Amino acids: CSVSGTLNTGELFF.

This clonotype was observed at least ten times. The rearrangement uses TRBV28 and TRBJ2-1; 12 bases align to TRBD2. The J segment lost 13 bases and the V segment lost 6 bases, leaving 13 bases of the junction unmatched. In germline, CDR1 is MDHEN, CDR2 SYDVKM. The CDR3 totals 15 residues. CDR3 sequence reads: CASSPTRTSGNGQFF. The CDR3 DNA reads TGTGCCAGCAGCCCCACGCGGACTAGCGGGAACGGCCAGTTCTTC.